This T cell receptor beta chain was recorded in a study of blood T cell repertoires in COVID-19. Study background: T cells, B-cell-depleted T cells, or PBMCs supplied cDNA or gDNA.

V was shortened by 7 bases and J by 4 bases, with 8 bases between the two germline ends. The CDR3 has 12 residues. In germline, CDR1 is ENHRY, CDR2 SYGVKD. Original handling: Reference gene primer amplification gave estimated nucleated cell counts. TCRdb keeps only in-frame clones here, not all; method: immunoSEQ multiplex PCR. The D gene and trimming were derived from the DNA, and the V and J assignments and clone size from that table. The table lists 300,000 to 350,000 clones, 85% to 90% of them singletons. Sequenced input: peripheral blood. V and J are TRBV10-3 and TRBJ1-3; no clear D. The sequence was obtained from a woman between 65 and 79 years old with COVID-19, enrolled during active disease. As DNA, the CDR3 is TGTGCCATCAATGCGGGGGGAAACACCATATATTTT. Protein sequence: CAINAGGNTIYF.